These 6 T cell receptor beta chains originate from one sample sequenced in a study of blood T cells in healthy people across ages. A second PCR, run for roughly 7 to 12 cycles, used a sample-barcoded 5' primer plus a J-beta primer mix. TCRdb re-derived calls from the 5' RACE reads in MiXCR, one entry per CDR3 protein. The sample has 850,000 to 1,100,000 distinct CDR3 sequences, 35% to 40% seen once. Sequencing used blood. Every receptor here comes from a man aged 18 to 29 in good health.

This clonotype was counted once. CDR3 region: CASSLAGTREETQYF. The DNA for the CDR3 is TGCGCCAGCAGCTTGGCCGGGACTAGAGAAGAGACCCAGTACTTC. The gene calls are TRBV5-1 and TRBJ2-5, with 8 bases fitting TRBD2. Trimming removed 0 bases from V and 3 bases from J; junction bases left unmatched: 4. The CDR3 has 15 amino acids. CDR1 and CDR2 from the germline V gene are SGHRS and YFSETQ.

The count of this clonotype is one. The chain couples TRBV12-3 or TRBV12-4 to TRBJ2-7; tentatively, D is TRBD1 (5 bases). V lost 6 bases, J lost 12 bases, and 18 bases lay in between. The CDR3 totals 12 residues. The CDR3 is CASSPGQGDGYF. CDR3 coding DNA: TGTGCCAGCAGCCCCGGGCAGGGTGATGGGTACTTC.

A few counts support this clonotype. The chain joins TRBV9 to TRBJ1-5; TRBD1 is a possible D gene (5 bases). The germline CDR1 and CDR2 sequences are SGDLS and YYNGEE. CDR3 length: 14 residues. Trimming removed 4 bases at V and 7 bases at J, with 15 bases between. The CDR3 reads CASSNMGVGQPQHF. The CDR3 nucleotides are TGTGCCAGCAGCAATATGGGGGTGGGACAGCCCCAGCATTTT.

CDR3: CASSFGLAGGGEQYF. The DNA of the CDR3 is TGTGCCAGCAGCTTTGGACTAGCGGGGGGAGGTGAGCAGTACTTC. The chain recombines TRBV7-9 with TRBJ2-7; TRBD2 matches at 14 bases. V shed 3 bases, J shed 7 bases, and the junction held 5 bases outside the gene matches. Germline V gene data show CDR1 as SEHNR and CDR2 as FQNEAQ (reference sequence). This CDR3 has 15 amino acids.

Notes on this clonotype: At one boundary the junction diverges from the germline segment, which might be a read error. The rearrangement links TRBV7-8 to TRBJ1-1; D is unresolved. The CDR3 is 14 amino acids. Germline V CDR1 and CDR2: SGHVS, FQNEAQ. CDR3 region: CAGSIKTMNTEAFF. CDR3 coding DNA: TGTGCCGGCAGCATCAAGACCATGAACACTGAAGCTTTCTTT.

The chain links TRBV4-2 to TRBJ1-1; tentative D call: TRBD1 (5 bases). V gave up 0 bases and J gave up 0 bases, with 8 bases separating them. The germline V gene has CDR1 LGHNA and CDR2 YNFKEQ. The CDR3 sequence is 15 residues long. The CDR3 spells CASSQEDSMNTEAFF. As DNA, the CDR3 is TGTGCCAGCAGCCAAGAAGACAGCATGAACACTGAAGCTTTCTTT.